These 14 T cell receptor beta chains came from one sample sequenced in a study of Ad26.COV2.S vaccination and SARS-CoV-2 variants. Assay: immunoSEQ multiplex PCR; the TCRdb copy retains only in-frame clones and omits some. The table lists 330,000 or so clones, roughly 90% of them singletons. Treatment specified: about 20 received Ad26.COV2.S at low or high dose, single or two shots; about 5 received placebo; per-sample allocation not given. Following the first vaccine or placebo injection, samples were taken on day 63. The sample in question was peripheral blood, obtained in a trial of Ad26.COV2.S vaccine versus placebo. These receptors were obtained from a person between 18 and 65 years old who received the Ad26.COV2.S COVID-19 vaccine or a placebo.

This clone was found once. V gene TRBV27 combines with J gene TRBJ1-1; D may be TRBD1 (6 bases). CDR3 length equals 17 residues. Trimming shortened V by 6 bases and J by 0 bases, and 20 bases separated the two germline ends. The germline gives CDR1 MNHEY, CDR2 SMNVEV (reference sequence). Here the CDR3 DNA reads TGTGCCAGCAGCAGCACTTTTAGGACAGTCATGAACACTGAAGCTTTCTTT. Protein sequence: CASSSTFRTVMNTEAFF.

The rearrangement uses TRBV6-5 and TRBJ1-1; the D gene is possibly TRBD1 (6 bases). CDR1 and CDR2 from the germline V gene are MNHEY and SVGAGI. V gave up 6 bases and J gave up 1 base, with 12 bases separating them. The CDR3 is 14 amino acids. CDR3 DNA sequence: TGTGCCAGCAGCGCAGGGGCATCGAACACTGAAGCTTTCTTT. This codes for CASSAGASNTEAFF.

This clone was picked up one time. The chain carries TRBV7-9 and TRBJ1-1; TRBD1 is a possible D gene (6 bases). CDR3 size: 19 residues. Germline CDR1 reads SEHNR; CDR2 reads FQNEAQ (reference sequence). Deletions cut 2 bases from V and 0 bases from J, with 22 bases between. The DNA for the CDR3 is TGTGCCAGCAGCTTATTCCCTGGGTACAGGGCTGACCTGAACACTGAAGCTTTCTTT. Translated: CASSLFPGYRADLNTEAFF.

There are a few counts of this clone. This rearrangement joins TRBV27 to TRBJ2-1, with TRBD2 matching 9 bases. The V gene's germline CDR1 is MNHEY and CDR2 SMNVEV (reference sequence). CDR3 length: 17 amino acids. The V segment lost 2 bases and the J segment 10 bases; nucleotides outside the gene matches: 15. The CDR3 coding sequence is TGTGCCAGCAGTTTAGCCACAGCGGGAGGAATTGGTAGGGAGCAGTTCTTC. As protein: CASSLATAGGIGREQFF.

V gene TRBV7-2 combines with J gene TRBJ2-1, with TRBD1 matching 8 bases. Germline CDR1 reads SGHTA; CDR2 reads FQGNSA. Trimming at V came to 5 bases and at J to 0 bases, leaving 6 bases not matched to a gene. This CDR3 is 16 amino acids long. The CDR3 DNA is TGTGCCAGCAGCCCCTGGACAGGGAACTCCTACAATGAGCAGTTCTTC. Translating it yields CASSPWTGNSYNEQFF. Full variable domain (rest looked up from reference TRBV7-2 and TRBJ2-1): GAGVSQSPSNKVTEKGKDVELRCDPISGHTALYWYRQSLGQGLEFLIYFQGNSAPDKSGLPSDRFSAERTGGSVSTLTIQRTQQEDSAVYLCASSPWTGNSYNEQFFGPGTRLTVL.

V gene TRBV13 combines with J gene TRBJ2-3; D gene uncertain. V lost 2 bases and J lost 3, with 6 bases in between. The CDR3 spans 13 residues. Germline V gene lookup returns CDR1 PRHDT and CDR2 FYEKMQ (reference sequence). Written as DNA, the CDR3 is TGTGCCAGCAGCTTACCCCAAACAGATACGCAGTATTTT. Its translation is CASSLPQTDTQYF.

J is TRBJ2-2 and V is TRBV5-1, with D perhaps TRBD1 or TRBD2 (5 bases each). Germline V CDR1 and CDR2: SGHRS, YFSETQ. CDR3 length equals 15 residues. With 4 bases removed from V and 4 bases from J, the gap between germline ends came to 14 bases. DNA for the CDR3: TGCGCCAGCAGCCCGGGACGGCTAGGCACCGGGGAGCTGTTTTTT. Translated: CASSPGRLGTGELFF.

The rearrangement joins TRBV27 to TRBJ1-2, with a weak D call TRBD1 (5 bases). The germline V gene encodes CDR1 MNHEY and CDR2 SMNVEV (reference sequence). This CDR3 contains 13 residues. The V end lost 0 bases, the J end lost 8 bases, and 10 bases lay between the germline ends. The CDR3 protein is CASSLSGVGGYTF. CDR3 sequence (DNA): TGTGCCAGCAGTTTATCGGGGGTGGGGGGCTACACCTTC.

The chain is built from TRBV29-1 and TRBJ1-2, with a tentative D call TRBD1 (6 bases). Per the germline V gene, CDR1 is SQVTM and CDR2 is ANQGSEA. The CDR3 has 15 residues. Trimming took 5 bases from V and 0 from J, leaving 16 bases between them. CDR3 bases: TGCAGCGTTCCCGAACAGGGCAGCTCTAACTATGGCTACACCTTC. This encodes CSVPEQGSSNYGYTF.

The chain combines TRBV9 with TRBJ1-1; possible D gene TRBD1, 5 bases. The V end was cut by 0 bases, the J end by 5 bases, with 14 bases between. The CDR3 consists of 15 residues. Germline loops: CDR1 SGDLS, CDR2 YYNGEE. The DNA of the CDR3 is TGTGCCAGCAGCGTAGTAAGTCAAGGGGATACTGAAGCTTTCTTT. Translating gives CASSVVSQGDTEAFF.

V usage is TRBV6-6 and J usage is TRBJ2-3; D may be TRBD2 (5 bases). V shed 10 bases and J shed 3 bases, with 14 bases lying between them. Germline V gives CDR1 MNHNY, CDR2 SVGAGI (reference sequence). This CDR3 has 13 amino acids. The CDR3 protein is CATSGRGTDTQYF. CDR3 sequence (DNA): TGTGCCACCTCCGGACGGGGAACAGATACGCAGTATTTT.

This chain connects TRBV10-3 to TRBJ1-2; D is uncertain. Germline CDR1 is ENHRY and CDR2 is SYGVKD. V lost 0 bases and J 2 bases, leaving 16 bases between the germline ends. The CDR3 covers 17 residues. The CDR3: CAISESAGTWSNYGYTF. In DNA, the CDR3 is TGTGCCATCAGTGAGTCCGCCGGAACATGGTCCAACTATGGCTACACCTTC.

The chain links TRBV6-5 to TRBJ1-1; TRBD1 might be the D (5 bases). Trimming took 6 bases from V and 10 from J, leaving 24 bases between them. CDR1 is MNHEY and CDR2 is SVGAGI in the germline V gene. The length of the CDR3 is 15 residues. Here the CDR3 reads CASSHLGQAGAGAFF. Here the CDR3 DNA reads TGTGCCAGCAGCCATCTGGGGCAGGCTGGGGCAGGAGCTTTCTTT.

The CDR3 loop reads CASSELEDETAFF. The CDR3 coding sequence is TGTGCCAGCAGTGAATTGGAGGACGAAACGGCTTTCTTT. The genes are TRBV25-1 and TRBJ1-1; D is uncertain. The CDR3 sequence is 13 residues long. Looked up from germline, CDR1 is MGHDK and CDR2 is SYGVNS. Trimming took off 1 base at V and 11 bases at J, with 14 bases between the two ends.